This TCR beta chain was profiled in a study of blood T cell repertoires in COVID-19. Across the whole study: Acute and convalescent COVID-19 specimens originated in the United States, Italy and Spain.

As handled by the study authors: Researchers report that nucleated cell counts were estimated from reference gene primer amplification. Some clones are missing from TCRdb's copy, which holds only in-frame ones; the method was immunoSEQ multiplex PCR. V, J and clone size derive from that table, while D and trimming were established from the DNA sequence. This sample has roughly 130,000 clones, with 70% to 85% found just once. Germline V gene lookup returns CDR1 LGHDT and CDR2 YNNKEL (reference sequence). This CDR3 is 12 amino acids long. V lost 6 bases, J lost 7 bases, and 12 bases lay in between. The gene calls are TRBV3-1 (or the pseudogene TRBV3-2) and TRBJ1-2; D call uncertain. The source material was peripheral blood. The receptor was derived from a woman in her fifties or sixties with acute or convalescent COVID-19. The CDR3 coding sequence is TGTGCCAGCAGGCAGGACCGGGGTGGCTACACCTTC. Its translation is CASRQDRGGYTF.